This entry lists 16 T cell receptor beta chains sequenced from one sample in a study of cytomegalovirus exposure and HLA in healthy donors. The PCR used 60 Vbeta and 13 Jbeta primers. The method was immunoSEQ multiplex PCR; TCRdb's version includes in-frame clones alone and lacks a portion of them. The sample contains over 150,000 clones, around three quarters of which appear only once. Sequences were obtained from PBMCs. The receptors were sampled from a woman between 45 and 65 years old in good health and CMV-seropositive.

The sample holds one count of this clone. The J gene is TRBJ1-5, the V gene TRBV28; 7 positions agree with TRBD1. V was pared by 10 bases and J by 6 bases, with 6 bases of the junction left unmatched. From germline, CDR1 is MDHEN and CDR2 SYDVKM. The CDR3 has 12 amino acids. The CDR3 coding sequence is TGTGCCATTTCAGGGGGTTTTCAGCCCCAGCATTTT. Protein product: CAISGGFQPQHF.

This sequence joins TRBV7-9 and TRBJ1-1; D not certain. This CDR3 spans 14 amino acids. V was shortened by 8 bases and J by 3 bases, with 16 bases between the two germline ends. CDR1 is SEHNR and CDR2 is FQNEAQ in the germline V gene (reference sequence). The CDR3, as DNA: TGTGCCAGCCCCGCTGAGGGCGCCGACACTGAAGCTTTCTTT. Protein: CASPAEGADTEAFF. Full variable domain (remainder filled in from reference TRBV7-9 and TRBJ1-1): DTGVSQNPRHKITKRGQNVTFRCDPISEHNRLYWYRQTLGQGPEFLTYFQNEAQLEKSRLLSDRFSAERPKGSFSTLEIQRTEQGDSAMYLCASPAEGADTEAFFGQGTRLTVV.

The chain couples TRBV7-9 to TRBJ1-2; D remains ambiguous. The CDR3 loop spans 14 amino acids. The germline V gene has CDR1 SEHNR and CDR2 FQNEAQ (reference sequence). Trimming cost V 4 bases and J 4 bases, with 13 bases left between them. In DNA form, the CDR3 reads TGTGCCAGCAGCTCCCTCGGCGGGGTCTATGGCTACACCTTC. It codes for CASSSLGGVYGYTF.

The rearrangement links TRBV27 to TRBJ2-7, with 9 positions matching TRBD2. Per germline, CDR1 MNHEY and CDR2 SMNVEV (reference sequence). The CDR3 spans 14 residues. Trimming removed 3 bases from V and 7 bases from J; junction bases left unmatched: 7. CDR3 sequence reads: CASSFSGGLREQYF. In nucleotides, the CDR3 is TGTGCCAGCAGTTTTAGCGGGGGCCTCCGGGAGCAGTACTTC.

This chain joins TRBV11-2 and TRBJ2-1, with 8 bases aligning to TRBD2. The germline V gene encodes CDR1 SGHAT and CDR2 FQNNGV. Unmatched junction bases numbered 6, after V lost 3 bases and J lost 2 bases. The CDR3 runs to 16 residues. In DNA form, the CDR3 reads TGTGCCAGCAGCTTCTTTAGCGGGGCTACCTACAATGAGCAGTTCTTC. Translated: CASSFFSGATYNEQFF.

The table lists this clone with a few counts. The chain is built from TRBV5-4 and TRBJ1-1, with D maybe TRBD1 (6 bases). The CDR3 is 15 residues long. V was trimmed by 0 bases and J by 1 base, leaving 10 bases between them. Germline CDR1 SGHNT, CDR2 YYREEE (reference sequence). CDR3 region: CASSLAGRGNTEAFF. The CDR3, as DNA: TGTGCCAGCAGCTTGGCGGGCAGGGGGAACACTGAAGCTTTCTTT.

The V and J genes are TRBV7-2 and TRBJ2-5; a possible D gene is TRBD1 (5 bases). Germline V gene data show CDR1 as SGHTA and CDR2 as FQGNSA. There are 13 residues in the CDR3. Trimming removed 6 bases from V and 1 base from J, with 9 bases in between. The CDR3 is CASSRTPQETQYF. The CDR3 nucleotides read TGTGCCAGCAGTAGGACACCCCAAGAGACCCAGTACTTC.

V is TRBV29-1 and J is TRBJ2-7, with D possibly being TRBD1 (6 bases). Trimming took off 3 bases at V and 1 base at J, with 13 bases between the two ends. Germline values: CDR1 SQVTM, CDR2 ANQGSEA. There are 14 residues in the CDR3. The chain's CDR3 is CSVDTSQGSYEQYF. The CDR3 DNA follows: TGCAGCGTTGATACGTCCCAGGGGTCCTACGAGCAGTACTTC.

The gene calls are TRBV2 and TRBJ2-1; 9 bases fit TRBD2. The CDR3 length is 15 residues. Per the germline V gene, CDR1 is SNHLY and CDR2 is FYNNEI. V was clipped by 6 bases and J by 12 bases; unmatched bases: 15. CDR3 sequence reads: CASSRTLTSGLGQFF. The CDR3 nucleotides read TGTGCCAGCAGCCGCACGCTTACTAGCGGGCTGGGGCAGTTCTTC.

The rearrangement links TRBV9 to TRBJ1-3, with D unclear. Germline-derived CDR1 and CDR2 are SGDLS and YYNGEE. The length of the CDR3 is 15 residues. The germline V and J ends were trimmed by 4 bases and 0 bases, with 11 bases remaining between them. CDR3 amino acids: CASSSRVTSGNTIYF. CDR3 bases: TGTGCCAGCAGCTCCCGAGTCACCTCTGGAAACACCATATATTTT. Drawing the rest from reference TRBV9 and TRBJ1-3, the complete variable domain is DSGVTQTPKHLITATGQRVTLRCSPRSGDLSVYWYQQSLDQGLQFLIQYYNGEERAKGNILERFSAQQFPDLHSELNLSSLELGDSALYFCASSSRVTSGNTIYFGEGSWLTVV.

The chain recombines TRBV28 with TRBJ2-5, with 7 bases fitting TRBD2. With V trimmed by 3 bases and J by 2 bases, 6 bases remained unmatched. The germline gives CDR1 MDHEN, CDR2 SYDVKM. This CDR3 is built from 15 residues. The CDR3 coding sequence is TGTGCCAGCAGTTTTGGCGGGAGTCGGCAAGAGACCCAGTACTTC. Protein product: CASSFGGSRQETQYF. Using reference TRBV28 and TRBJ2-5 for the parts outside the CDR3, the full variable domain is DVKVTQSSRYLVKRTGEKVFLECVQDMDHENMFWYRQDPGLGLRLIYFSYDVKMKEKGDIPEGYSVSREKKERFSLILESASTNQTSMYLCASSFGGSRQETQYFGPGTRLLVL.

The chain recombines TRBV5-1 with TRBJ2-1; 7 bases are shared with TRBD2. Unmatched junction bases numbered 8, after V lost 4 bases and J lost 7 bases. CDR3 size: 14 residues. Per germline, CDR1 SGHRS and CDR2 YFSETQ. CDR3 sequence reads: CASSPLADENEQFF. The CDR3 bases are TGCGCCAGCAGCCCCCTAGCGGACGAAAATGAGCAGTTCTTC.

The genes are TRBV5-4 and TRBJ2-1; 10 nucleotides align to TRBD2. Germline CDR1 reads SGHNT; CDR2 reads YYREEE (reference sequence). The V and J ends lost 0 bases and 8 bases, in that order; junction bases with no gene match: 20. This CDR3 is built from 20 residues. In nucleotides, the CDR3 is TGTGCCAGCAGCTTGGCCGGAAGGCATAGCGGGAGGTCTCTGATGGATGAGCAGTTCTTC. Translated, it gives CASSLAGRHSGRSLMDEQFF. The full variable domain, with the rest looked up from reference TRBV5-4 and TRBJ2-1, is ETGVTQSPTHLIKTRGQQVTLRCSSQSGHNTVSWYQQALGQGPQFIFQYYREEENGRGNFPPRFSGLQFPNYSSELNVNALELDDSALYLCASSLAGRHSGRSLMDEQFFGPGTRLTVL.

The chain uses TRBV27 and TRBJ2-1; D possibly corresponds to TRBD2 (5 bases). The CDR3 loop spans 15 amino acids. The germline CDR1 and CDR2 sequences are MNHEY and SMNVEV (reference sequence). V was trimmed by 2 bases and J by 6 bases, leaving 14 bases between them. The CDR3 region has the DNA TGTGCCAGCAGTTTAAGTTCGGGGTTAGTCAATGAGCAGTTCTTC. Translating it yields CASSLSSGLVNEQFF.

This sequence joins TRBV28 and TRBJ2-1, with D perhaps matching TRBD2 (6 bases). Between the trimmed V and J ends, which lost 5 bases and 5 bases, there was a span of 13 bases. This CDR3 is built from 14 residues. The germline CDR1 and CDR2 sequences are MDHEN and SYDVKM. CDR3 sequence: CASSLPGLHNEQFF. CDR3 nucleotides: TGTGCCAGCAGTCTCCCGGGACTCCACAATGAGCAGTTCTTC.

This clone was seen more than once but under ten times. The chain combines TRBV27 with TRBJ2-2, with 9 bases identical to TRBD1. V was clipped by 7 bases and J by 5 bases; unmatched bases: 8. The CDR3 loop spans 15 amino acids. CDR1 and CDR2 from the germline V gene are MNHEY and SMNVEV (reference sequence). The CDR3 nucleotides read TGTGCCAGCAACCCTACAGGGGGCAGGACCGGGGAGCTGTTTTTT. The encoded protein is CASNPTGGRTGELFF.